What follows are 3 T cell receptor beta chains derived from one specimen sequenced in a study of radiotherapy plus CTLA-4 blockade in lung cancer. Clones were read by immunoSEQ multiplex PCR, and TCRdb kept only the in-frame ones, dropping some. This table holds 95,000 to 150,000 clones, about nine tenths found once. Sequencing used peripheral blood, obtained from a patient treated with radiotherapy plus ipilimumab. These receptors all come from a human donor with non-small cell lung cancer that progressed on radiotherapy plus ipilimumab.

The chain combines TRBV4-2 with TRBJ1-4, with 10 bases aligning to TRBD1. V shed 4 bases, J shed 12 bases, and the junction held 14 bases outside the gene matches. In germline, CDR1 is LGHNA, CDR2 YNFKEQ. There are 16 residues in the CDR3. For the CDR3, the DNA is TGTGCCAGCAGCCTAAGGCGGACAGGGGGGACGGGGGAACTGTTTTTT. Its translation is CASSLRRTGGTGELFF.

The chain uses TRBV6-5 and TRBJ2-5; possible D gene TRBD1, 6 bases. V was clipped by 2 bases and J by 3 bases, with 10 bases between them. Germline CDR1 and CDR2: MNHEY and SVGAGI. CDR3 length: 14 residues. DNA of the CDR3: TGTGCCAGCAGTTACCAGCAGGGGAAAGAGACCCAGTACTTC. It specifies CASSYQQGKETQYF.

This chain connects TRBV30 to TRBJ2-5; TRBD1 or TRBD2 may be the D gene (5 bases each). The CDR3 is 16 amino acids. V dropped 1 base and J dropped 2 bases, with 17 bases sitting between them. The germline V gene encodes CDR1 GTSNPN and CDR2 SVGIG (reference sequence). The CDR3 DNA follows: TGTGCCTGGAGTGGGAACCGGGACCAAAAGCAAGAGACCCAGTACTTC. Residues: CAWSGNRDQKQETQYF.